This T cell receptor beta chain was sequenced for a study of blood T cells in healthy people across ages. A second PCR, run for roughly 6 to 11 cycles, used a sample-barcoded 5' primer plus a J-beta primer mix. One entry per CDR3 protein, called by TCRdb with MiXCR from the 5' RACE reads. The sample consists of about 1 million distinct CDR3 sequences, 35% to 55% of them appearing once. This CDR3 has 12 amino acids. Between the trimmed V and J ends, which lost 3 bases and 5 bases, there was a span of 8 bases. Germline loops: CDR1 ENHRY, CDR2 SYGVKD. The TCR originated in an older woman in good health. The gene calls are TRBV10-3 and TRBJ2-7; no reliable D call. The sequenced sample consisted of blood. The DNA of the CDR3 is TGTGCCATCAGTGAAGGGTCTGACGAGCAGTACTTC. Translating gives CAISEGSDEQYF.